The 20 T cell receptor beta chains reported below all come from one sample, sequenced in a study of post-analysis software for immune sequencing data. Their recognized antigens are unknown. Overall study results and limits: Included in a set of about 5 TRBV segments more frequent in patients than controls were TRBV5-6, TRBV5-1 and TRBV20-1.

Prepared libraries of TCR beta cDNA carried unique molecular identifiers. TCRdb re-called the PCR reads through MiXCR, storing one row per CDR3 protein. This sample has about 200,000 distinct CDR3 sequences, with roughly 30% found just once. Material for sequencing was blood. Source of these receptors: a girl younger than 18 with multiple sclerosis.

This chain links TRBV11-1 with TRBJ2-1, with TRBD1 identical over 7 bases. Germline loops: CDR1 SGHAT, CDR2 FQDESV (reference sequence). CDR3 size: 15 residues. V lost 8 bases and J lost 0; bases outside the gene matches: 7. For the CDR3, the DNA is TGTGCCAGCGGCGTACGGGACAGCTCCTACAATGAGCAGTTCTTC. Its protein product is CASGVRDSSYNEQFF.

A word on this clonotype: A much more abundant neighbour one base away suggests this may be a read error. The chain carries TRBV5-5 and TRBJ2-5; D call uncertain. The CDR3 covers 15 residues. CDR1 is SGHKS, CDR2 YYEKEE, per germline (reference sequence). This CDR3 is CASSLGLFLAEIQYF. CDR3 bases: TGTGCCAGCAGCTTGGGGCTTTTCTTGGCGGAGATCCAGTACTTC.

The CDR3 bases are TGTGCCAGCAAGATAGGGCCGAACACTGAAGCTTTCTTT. Residues: CASKIGPNTEAFF. The chain links TRBV25-1 to TRBJ1-1; no definite D call. The V end lost 7 bases, the J end lost 1 base, and 10 bases lay between the germline ends. Per germline, CDR1 MGHDK and CDR2 SYGVNS. This CDR3 region has 13 residues.

The V gene is TRBV6-5, the J gene TRBJ1-5; 7 bases are shared with TRBD1. CDR1 is MNHEY, CDR2 SVGAGI, per germline. V lost 6 bases and J lost 0; bases outside the gene matches: 2. There are 14 residues in the CDR3. The CDR3 loop is CASRRDSSNQPQHF. CDR3 nucleotide sequence: TGTGCCAGCAGGAGGGACAGTAGCAATCAGCCCCAGCATTTT.

This clonotype was detected ten times or more. The chain recombines TRBV20-1 with TRBJ2-5, with a tentative D call TRBD2 (7 bases). Germline V gene sequence: CDR1 DFQATT, CDR2 SNEGSKA (reference sequence). The CDR3 is 13 residues long. The germline V and J ends were trimmed by 3 bases and 5 bases, with 13 bases remaining between them. CDR3 sequence: CSASGGGAETQYF. CDR3 nucleotide sequence: TGCAGTGCTAGCGGAGGGGGGGCCGAGACCCAGTACTTC.

With regard to this clonotype: The germline gene is not matched at one end of the junction; a read error may be the cause. The V and J genes are TRBV5-1 and TRBJ1-2; D perhaps matches TRBD1 (5 bases). The CDR3 is 14 residues long. Germline values: CDR1 SGHRS, CDR2 YFSETQ. In DNA, the CDR3 is TGCGCCGGCAGCGTAAGACAGCCCGAGGAAGGCTACACCTTC. It encodes CAGSVRQPEEGYTF.

This clonotype has a handful of counts. The rearrangement uses TRBV7-3 and TRBJ1-1; D unresolved. Trimming left V 5 bases short and J 5 bases short, with 12 bases between. The germline V gene has CDR1 SGHTA and CDR2 FQGTGA. This CDR3 comprises 13 residues. CDR3 loop: CASSQTMGTEAFF. The DNA of the CDR3 is TGTGCCAGCAGCCAAACCATGGGGACTGAAGCTTTCTTT.

There are a few counts of this clonotype. This sequence joins TRBV28 and TRBJ1-2; D is unclear. CDR3 length equals 12 residues. Germline V lookup: CDR1 MDHEN, CDR2 SYDVKM. The V gene lost 4 bases and the J gene lost 4 bases, with 7 bases spanning the gap. CDR3 in DNA: TGTGCCAGCAGTTCCACCTCCTATGGCTACACCTTC. Its translation: CASSSTSYGYTF.

Note on this clonotype: A much larger clone differs from this one at a single base, so this may be a read error. The chain uses TRBV5-1 and TRBJ2-3; 8 nucleotides line up with TRBD1. The CDR3 has 14 amino acids. Trimming took 3 bases from V and 8 from J; bases not matched to a gene: 8. Germline lookup yields CDR1 SGHRS and CDR2 YFSETQ. CDR3 amino acids: CASSWGQDSLTQYF. The CDR3 nucleotides read TGCGCCAGCAGCTGGGGACAGGATTCCCTTACGCAGTATTTT.

This clonotype showed up many times. This chain connects TRBV20-1 to TRBJ1-2; no clear D. Looked up from germline, CDR1 is DFQATT and CDR2 is SNEGSKA (reference sequence). The CDR3 covers 16 residues. Trimming left V 3 bases short and J 2 bases short, with 19 bases between. The CDR3 sequence: CSASDPSGRLNYGYTF. The CDR3 coding sequence is TGCAGTGCTAGCGACCCGAGCGGGAGGCTCAACTATGGCTACACCTTC.

This clonotype came up many times. J is TRBJ2-7 and V is TRBV7-8; TRBD2 matches at 7 bases. With 2 bases clipped from V and 4 bases from J, the junction kept 14 bases outside the gene matches. CDR3 length: 17 amino acids. Per the germline V gene, CDR1 is SGHVS and CDR2 is FQNEAQ. The DNA for the CDR3 is TGTGCCAGCAGCTTAACGACCACCGCGGCGGGAGTATACGAGCAGTACTTC. Translation gives CASSLTTTAAGVYEQYF.

This clonotype was recorded many times. The chain employs TRBV4-1 and TRBJ2-4, with 7 bases aligning to TRBD1. V trimming: 4 bases; J trimming: 5 bases; junction bases outside the gene matches: 11. In germline, CDR1 is MGHRA, CDR2 YSYEKL. The CDR3 contains 16 residues. CDR3 coding DNA: TGCGCCAGCAGCCCGAGATTTACCGGGACAGAAAACATTCAGTACTTC. Its protein product is CASSPRFTGTENIQYF.

Only a few counts were recorded for this clonotype. V usage is TRBV5-6 and J usage is TRBJ2-4; D may match TRBD1 or TRBD2 (5 bases each). The germline gives CDR1 SGHDT, CDR2 YYEEEE. V shed 4 bases and J shed 0 bases, with 14 bases lying between them. There are 16 residues in the CDR3. The CDR3 loop is CASSRDGSLAKNIQYF. The CDR3 bases are TGTGCCAGCAGCCGGGACGGATCTCTAGCCAAAAACATTCAGTACTTC. Full variable domain (remainder filled in from reference TRBV5-6 and TRBJ2-4): DAGVTQSPTHLIKTRGQQVTLRCSPKSGHDTVSWYQQALGQGPQFIFQYYEEEERQRGNFPDRFSGHQFPNYSSELNVNALLLGDSALYLCASSRDGSLAKNIQYFGAGTRLSVL.

This clonotype was recorded at least ten times. The rearrangement links TRBV6-4 to TRBJ1-2; D perhaps matches TRBD1 (6 bases). CDR3 size: 14 residues. V was trimmed by 7 bases and J by 4 bases, leaving 16 bases between them. Germline assignment: CDR1 MRHNA and CDR2 SNTAGT. In nucleotides, the CDR3 is TGTGCCAGCATCGATACAGGGCGGGCCTATGGCTACACCTTC. Its translation is CASIDTGRAYGYTF.

This clonotype was seen only a few times. At one end the junction does not follow the germline gene, possibly because of a read error. In DNA form, the CDR3 reads TGCGCCGGCAGCCCAAAAGGGACAGGGGCCCCCCCTTACGAGCAGTACTTC. Protein sequence: CAGSPKGTGAPPYEQYF. The chain combines TRBV5-1 with TRBJ2-7, with 10 bases matching TRBD1. CDR1 and CDR2 (germline): SGHRS, YFSETQ. The CDR3 contains 17 residues.

CDR3 coding DNA: TGTGCCAGCAGTGAAGCCACCAATACAGGGGGCTACGAGCAGTACTTC. Amino acid sequence: CASSEATNTGGYEQYF. V usage is TRBV2 and J usage is TRBJ2-7; TRBD1 agrees at 8 bases. Germline CDR1 SNHLY, CDR2 FYNNEI. With 0 bases clipped from V and 3 bases from J, the junction kept 7 bases outside the gene matches. The CDR3 totals 16 residues.

The chain links TRBV12-3 or TRBV12-4 to TRBJ2-5, with 9 bases identical to TRBD2. Trimming cost V 2 bases and J 4 bases; bases outside gene matches: 5. The CDR3 sequence is 15 residues long. DNA of the CDR3: TGTGCCAGCAGTTTACGCGGGAGGGCCGGAGAGACCCAGTACTTC. It yields the protein CASSLRGRAGETQYF.

At least ten counts were recorded for this clonotype. The V gene is TRBV6-1, the J gene TRBJ2-4; TRBD1 matches 11 bases. Germline CDR1 reads MNHNS; CDR2 reads SASEGT. The V gene end was trimmed by 8 bases and the J gene end by 9 bases; junction bases not matched to a gene: 12. The CDR3 is 15 amino acids. The CDR3 spells CASGDRGGFFGIQYF. Written as DNA, the CDR3 is TGTGCCAGCGGGGACAGGGGGGGGTTTTTTGGCATTCAGTACTTC.

This clonotype was seen more than once but under ten times. This CDR3 is CSVGEGGGNQPQHF. The DNA of the CDR3 is TGCAGCGTTGGCGAGGGGGGGGGCAATCAGCCCCAGCATTTT. The chain combines TRBV29-1 with TRBJ1-5; D might be TRBD1 (6 bases). The CDR3 has 14 amino acids. Looked up from germline, CDR1 is SQVTM and CDR2 is ANQGSEA. V was shortened by 4 bases and J by 2 bases, with 12 bases between the two germline ends.

This clonotype was observed at least ten times. V gene TRBV27 combines with J gene TRBJ2-1; tentatively, D is TRBD2 (6 bases). The CDR3 loop spans 15 amino acids. Germline V CDR1 and CDR2: MNHEY, SMNVEV (reference sequence). The V and J ends lost 3 bases and 5 bases respectively, with 14 bases between them. Here the CDR3 DNA reads TGTGCCAGCAGTTTTGGGGGGTTGCGCGACAATGAGCAGTTCTTC. Protein sequence: CASSFGGLRDNEQFF.